This entry is about one T cell receptor beta chain. The record originates from a study of PD-1 blockade in mismatch repair-deficient tumors. This CDR3 comprises 16 residues. The V gene lost 0 bases and the J gene lost 1 base, with 12 bases spanning the gap. Germline CDR1 reads SGHRS; CDR2 reads YFSETQ. The repertoire was sequenced with immunoSEQ multiplex PCR; TCRdb's copy has only in-frame clones and lacks some. The table shows roughly 80,000 clones, with over 70% occurring only once. The sequence derives from an adult with mismatch repair-deficient cancer. The specimen comprised peripheral blood, sampled 12 weeks after starting pembrolizumab. V is TRBV5-1 and J is TRBJ2-3; D may be TRBD1 or TRBD2 (5 bases each). CDR3 DNA: TGCGCCAGCAGCTTGGGGGACCTGGGGGGCACAGATACGCAGTATTTT. This translates into CASSLGDLGGTDTQYF.